This T cell receptor (beta chain) is from a study of T cells in Graves' hyperthyroidism and ophthalmopathy. The study's findings and limits: Most clonotypes that expanded in the thyroid above 0.001 also showed up in blood.

The PBMCs studied were ones that came from about 9.9 ml fresh peripheral blood. The CDR3 regions of TCR beta were amplified from RNA transcripts. First-round RT-PCR targeting the TCR CDR3 was performed with the HTBI primer set. One entry per CDR3 protein results from TCRdb running MiXCR on the multiplex PCR reads. The table shows 300,000 to 500,000 distinct CDR3 sequences, with roughly 13% occurring only once. Concerning this clonotype itself: Its matching antigen is unknown.

The trim removed 3 bases at V and 4 bases at J, leaving 6 bases unmatched. The CDR3 sequence is 17 residues long. Germline values: CDR1 DFQATT, CDR2 SNEGSKA (reference sequence). The V gene is TRBV20-1, the J gene TRBJ2-1; 16 positions agree with TRBD2. Sequencing was done on a sample of blood. This TCR was sampled from a man between 50 and 59 years old with Graves' ophthalmopathy. As DNA, the CDR3 is TGCAGTGCTAGGGGGACTAGCGGGAGGGCCGAGTACAATGAGCAGTTCTTC. It codes for CSARGTSGRAEYNEQFF.